The rows below give T cell receptor beta chains drawn from one sample of a study of a mutant IDH1 vaccine in newly diagnosed glioma. These receptors have no identified antigens. Generated by immunoSEQ multiplex PCR, the TCRdb table keeps only in-frame clones and is missing some. Of roughly 70,000 clones listed, less than 85% are singletons. This material consisted of PBMCs, taken from a glioma patient whose treatment included an IDH1 peptide vaccine. These receptor sequences come from a woman in her forties or fifties with glioma. Each CDR3 is given with its conserved first and last residue. D genes are given only for firm matches. The listing skips clone size in some rows; elsewhere it reads once, few, many or a size class.

v_gene	d_gene	abundance	j_gene	CDR3aa	CDR3nt
TRBV6-5	TRBD1	.	TRBJ2-7	CASSQGATAHEQYF	TGTGCCAGCAGTCAGGGGGCGACAGCCCACGAGCAGTACTTC
TRBV5-1	.	.	TRBJ2-3	CASSGGDGYTDTQYF	TGCGCCAGCAGCGGCGGGGACGGATACACAGATACGCAGTATTTT
TRBV7-8	TRBD1	.	TRBJ1-4	CASSLTGVREKLFF	TGTGCCAGCAGCCTTACAGGGGTGCGAGAAAAACTGTTTTTT
TRBV9	TRBD1	.	TRBJ2-1	CASSAPGQAGNEQFF	TGTGCCAGCAGCGCCCCGGGACAGGCGGGTAATGAGCAGTTCTTC
TRBV19	.	.	TRBJ1-5	CASSIWRESNQPQHF	TGTGCCAGTAGTATCTGGAGGGAGAGCAATCAGCCCCAGCATTTT
TRBV5-4	.	.	TRBJ2-1	CASSFEDEQFF	TGTGCCAGCAGCTTTGAGGATGAGCAGTTCTTC
TRBV11-2	.	.	TRBJ1-1	CASSLEFGRMNTEAFF	TGTGCCAGCAGCTTAGAGTTCGGACGAATGAACACTGAAGCTTTCTTT
TRBV4-2	.	.	TRBJ2-5	CASSQGATKETQYF	TGTGCCAGCAGCCAAGGGGCTACGAAAGAGACCCAGTACTTC
TRBV19	TRBD1	.	TRBJ1-6	CASSPRQGNSPLHF	TGTGCCAGTAGTCCCCGACAGGGGAATTCACCCCTCCACTTT
TRBV4-1	.	.	TRBJ1-2	CASSQVDWDYGYTF	TGCGCCAGCAGCCAAGTCGACTGGGACTATGGCTACACCTTC
TRBV19	TRBD1	.	TRBJ1-1	CASSRTGTGGTEAFF	TGTGCCAGTAGTAGAACCGGGACAGGGGGCACTGAAGCTTTCTTT
TRBV5-6	.	.	TRBJ2-7	CASSLQFYEQYF	TGTGCCAGCAGCCTTCAGTTTTACGAGCAGTACTTC
TRBV14	TRBD1	.	TRBJ1-5	CASSHYGTQGDVGNQPQHF	TGTGCCAGCAGCCATTACGGAACCCAGGGGGATGTAGGCAATCAGCCCCAGCATTTT
TRBV5-1	.	once	TRBJ1-5	CASSFSRGTSNQPQHF	TGCGCCAGCAGCTTCAGTCGAGGGACTAGCAATCAGCCCCAGCATTTT
TRBV19	.	few	TRBJ1-4	CASRNFRGEKLFF	TGTGCCAGTAGGAACTTCAGGGGTGAAAAACTGTTTTTT
TRBV12-5	.	.	TRBJ1-1	CASGVTGLVTEAFF	TGTGCTAGTGGTGTTACAGGGCTCGTCACTGAAGCTTTCTTT
TRBV14	.	few	TRBJ1-5	CASNGAAESNQPQHF	TGTGCCAGCAACGGGGCAGCTGAGAGCAATCAGCCCCAGCATTTT
TRBV5-1	TRBD1	.	TRBJ2-2	CASSSRQGVSNTGELFF	TGCGCCAGCAGCTCCCGACAGGGCGTTTCGAACACCGGGGAGCTGTTTTTT
TRBV6-5	.	.	TRBJ1-1	CASSSTRALGTEAFF	TGTGCCAGCAGCTCAACCCGGGCCCTGGGGACTGAAGCTTTCTTT
TRBV27	TRBD1	.	TRBJ2-7	CASSPQGDEQYF	TGTGCCAGCAGTCCACAGGGGGACGAGCAGTACTTC
TRBV2	.	few	TRBJ1-1	CASMPRDSMNTEAFF	TGTGCCAGCATGCCCAGGGACTCGATGAACACTGAAGCTTTCTTT
TRBV7-9	.	.	TRBJ1-2	CASRPRQEYGYTF	TGTGCCAGCAGGCCACGACAGGAGTATGGCTACACCTTC
TRBV6-1	TRBD1	once	TRBJ2-7	CASSRTGSYEQYF	TGTGCCAGCAGCAGGACAGGTTCCTACGAGCAGTACTTC
TRBV11-2	.	once	TRBJ2-2	CASSLVQRGELFF	TGTGCCAGCAGCTTAGTACAACGCGGGGAGCTGTTTTTT
TRBV11-2	.	.	TRBJ2-3	CASSSYLDTQYF	TGTGCCAGCAGCTCCTACCTAGATACGCAGTATTTT
TRBV11-2	.	medium-sized	TRBJ1-2	CASSYATTPLNGYTF	TGTGCCAGCAGCTACGCCACGACACCGTTGAATGGCTACACCTTC
TRBV5-4	TRBD1	.	TRBJ2-7	CASSPGQGSEQYF	TGTGCCAGCAGTCCGGGACAGGGGTCCGAGCAGTACTTC
TRBV7-2	.	.	TRBJ1-3	CASSLGLSPLSGNTIYF	TGTGCCAGCAGCTTAGGGCTATCCCCCCTCTCTGGAAACACCATATATTTT
TRBV19	.	.	TRBJ2-6	CASKVYGDPGANVLTF	TGTGCCAGTAAGGTATATGGGGACCCTGGGGCCAACGTCCTGACTTTC
TRBV5-6	.	.	TRBJ1-3	CASSLARRSSDENTVYF	TGTGCCAGCAGCTTGGCTAGGAGGAGCTCTGATGAAAACACCGTATATTTT
TRBV5-4	.	few	TRBJ1-2	CASSLAGEGYTF	TGTGCCAGCAGCTTGGCAGGGGAAGGCTACACCTTC
TRBV18	TRBD1	.	TRBJ1-2	CASSPGQHYGYTF	TGTGCCAGCTCCCCGGGACAGCACTATGGCTACACCTTC
TRBV6-1	TRBD2	.	TRBJ2-3	CASVVAGGDSGTQYF	TGTGCCAGCGTGGTAGCGGGGGGGGACTCAGGTACGCAGTATTTT
TRBV6-1	.	.	TRBJ1-1	CASSRSYTEAFF	TGTGCCAGCAGCAGGAGTTACACTGAAGCTTTCTTT
TRBV7-2	.	.	TRBJ1-2	CASSSNQRVERFYGYTF	TGTGCCAGCAGCTCCAATCAGCGGGTTGAGAGATTCTATGGCTACACCTTC
TRBV4-1	TRBD1	.	TRBJ2-2	CASSHGTGNTGELFF	TGCGCCAGCAGCCACGGGACAGGGAACACCGGGGAGCTGTTTTTT
TRBV4-2	.	.	TRBJ2-3	CASSQTSSDTQYF	TGTGCCAGCAGCCAAACTAGTTCAGATACGCAGTATTTT
TRBV2	TRBD2	.	TRBJ2-5	CASRDQRGTSGETQYF	TGTGCCAGCAGGGACCAGCGGGGGACTAGCGGAGAGACCCAGTACTTC
TRBV5-1	.	few	TRBJ1-1	CASSHKSRDNNTEAFF	TGCGCCAGCAGCCACAAATCCCGGGACAACAACACTGAAGCTTTCTTT
TRBV6-5	TRBD1	.	TRBJ1-5	CASRHTGVGQPQHF	TGTGCCAGCAGACACACAGGGGTTGGACAGCCCCAGCATTTT
TRBV5-1	.	.	TRBJ1-1	CASSLEGPAEAFF	TGCGCCAGCAGCTTGGAGGGCCCCGCTGAAGCTTTCTTT
TRBV6-1	TRBD1	.	TRBJ1-4	CASSEAMGQNEKLFF	TGTGCCAGCAGTGAAGCGATGGGACAGAATGAAAAACTGTTTTTT
TRBV19	TRBD1	.	TRBJ1-3	CASSIGDRLYSGNTIYF	TGTGCCAGTAGTATAGGGGACAGACTATACTCTGGAAACACCATATATTTT